This T cell receptor (beta chain) was retrieved from a study of T cells after posttransplantation cyclophosphamide. Busulfan-fludarabine conditioning, marrow transplant, and cyclophosphamide on days +3 and +4 were administered. TCRdb's copy holds only in-frame clones and misses some; the assay was immunoSEQ multiplex PCR. The table lists 2,000 to 2,500 clones, with no singletons. From germline, CDR1 is MNHNS and CDR2 SASEGT. This CDR3 has 14 amino acids. By its share, this clone is medium-sized (0.01 to 0.1%). The junction departs from the called germline gene at one end, perhaps through a read error.

The sample here was PBMCs, taken 86 days after allogeneic stem cell transplant with posttransplant cyclophosphamide. This TCR came from a female patient in her 60s who received an allogeneic stem cell transplant from a related donor and was CMV-positive. The graft donor may account for some of the T cells. The J gene is TRBJ2-1, the V gene TRBV6-1; TRBD1 agrees at 7 bases. The CDR3 sequence: CASREGQAGNEQFF. The CDR3, as DNA: TGTGCCAGCAGAGAAGGACAGGCCGGGAATGAGCAGTTCTTC.